Following are 32 T cell receptor beta chains from one sample sequenced in a study of blood T cell repertoires in COVID-19. The protocol was immunoSEQ multiplex PCR, while the TCRdb copy is restricted to in-frame clones and leaves out a portion. Of over 90,000 clones in the sample, 75% to 95% were seen once. The sequenced sample was peripheral blood. The receptor set was obtained from a man aged 18-30 years with acute or convalescent COVID-19.

The chain combines TRBV20-1 with TRBJ2-2; the match to TRBD2 covers 9 bases. CDR1 is DFQATT and CDR2 is SNEGSKA in the germline V gene (reference sequence). The CDR3 totals 14 residues. After removal of 3 bases from V and 6 bases from J, the junction contained 5 bases not matched to a gene. In nucleotides, the CDR3 is TGCAGTGCTAGTCGGGCTAGCGGGGCCGGGGAGCTGTTTTTT. The encoded protein is CSASRASGAGELFF.

This chain links TRBV5-6 with TRBJ2-2; D might be TRBD2 (5 bases). V lost 0 bases to trimming and J lost 2 bases, with 8 bases between them. Germline-derived CDR1 and CDR2 are SGHDT and YYEEEE. This CDR3 contains 15 residues. The CDR3: CASSLDGGNTGELFF. The CDR3 DNA reads as TGTGCCAGCAGCTTGGATGGAGGAAACACCGGGGAGCTGTTTTTT.

The chain has TRBV29-1 and TRBJ1-5; D is undetermined. This CDR3 is built from 12 residues. Germline CDR1 reads SQVTM; CDR2 reads ANQGSEA. Trimming stripped 1 base from V and 7 bases from J, with 8 bases between. CDR3: CSVEVAGQPQHF. DNA of the CDR3: TGCAGCGTTGAAGTGGCAGGCCAGCCCCAGCATTTT. The full variable domain, rest sourced from reference TRBV29-1 and TRBJ1-5, is SAVISQKPSRDICQRGTSLTIQCQVDSQVTMMFWYRQQPGQSLTLIATANQGSEATYESGFVIDKFPISRPNLTFSTLTVSNMSPEDSSIYLCSVEVAGQPQHFGDGTRLSIL.

The J gene is TRBJ1-5, the V gene TRBV12-3 or TRBV12-4; no clear D gene. Trimming pared 3 bases from V and 9 bases from J, leaving 12 bases between. This CDR3 region has 13 residues. In nucleotides, the CDR3 is TGTGCCAGCAGTTTTGGGAGTCTACGGCCCCAGCATTTT. Protein: CASSFGSLRPQHF.

This chain uses TRBV5-6 with TRBJ1-1; TRBD1 agrees at 8 bases. The V and J ends lost 4 bases and 10 bases, in that order; junction bases with no gene match: 12. The CDR3 contains 14 residues. The germline CDR1 and CDR2 sequences are SGHDT and YYEEEE. The CDR3 loop is CASSLGQGVVAAFF. CDR3 DNA: TGTGCCAGCAGCCTAGGACAGGGAGTAGTTGCAGCTTTCTTT.

CDR3 nucleotide sequence: TGTGCCAGCTTAGGACAAGCTATTGAAGCTTTCTTT. Protein sequence: CASLGQAIEAFF. The chain has TRBV2 and TRBJ1-1, with D possibly being TRBD1 (5 bases). The CDR3 has 12 amino acids. V shed 8 bases and J shed 7 bases, with 14 bases lying between them. Germline V gene data show CDR1 as SNHLY and CDR2 as FYNNEI.

The V gene is TRBV19, the J gene TRBJ2-7, with D possibly matching TRBD2 (5 bases). V lost 2 bases and J lost 5, with 13 bases in between. This CDR3 spans 14 amino acids. Looked up from germline, CDR1 is LNHDA and CDR2 is SQIVND (reference sequence). The CDR3 sequence: CASSISGYTHEQYF. CDR3 sequence (DNA): TGTGCCAGTAGTATATCGGGGTACACGCACGAGCAGTACTTC.

This clone was detected once. This chain joins TRBV10-1 and TRBJ2-1; 10 positions agree with TRBD2. V shed 5 bases, J shed 9 bases, and the junction held 7 bases outside the gene matches. This CDR3 is 14 amino acids long. Germline lookup yields CDR1 WNHNN and CDR2 SYGVQD (reference sequence). For the CDR3, the DNA is TGCGCCAGCAGTCCTAGCGGGAGCGTGGGTGAGCAGTTCTTC. It specifies CASSPSGSVGEQFF.

The chain employs TRBV5-3 and TRBJ1-2, with D possibly TRBD1 on 6 matching bases. TRBV5-3 carries the ORF label, with uncertain function. V was trimmed by 0 bases and J by 0 bases, leaving 21 bases between them. CDR3 length: 19 amino acids. Here the CDR3 reads CARSLALAEPGVPNYGYTF. The CDR3 DNA follows: TGTGCCAGAAGCTTGGCTCTCGCGGAACCAGGGGTACCTAACTATGGCTACACCTTC.

The chain recombines TRBV14 with TRBJ1-3; D perhaps matches TRBD1 (6 bases). The CDR3 contains 16 residues. V was clipped by 5 bases and J by 4 bases, with 18 bases between them. The germline CDR1 and CDR2 sequences are SGHDN and FVKESK. The CDR3 DNA is TGTGCCAGCAGCGGGCAGGGGCGACCTTTGGGAAACACCATATATTTT. Translating gives CASSGQGRPLGNTIYF.

In DNA, the CDR3 is TGTGCCAGTAGTCCCCAGGTGAGCTCCTACAATGAGCAGTTCTTC. Protein: CASSPQVSSYNEQFF. V gene TRBV19 combines with J gene TRBJ2-1; no clear D gene. Germline V gene lookup returns CDR1 LNHDA and CDR2 SQIVND (reference sequence). The V end lost 5 bases, the J end lost 0 bases, and 11 bases lay between the germline ends. This CDR3 contains 15 residues.

This clone was detected only once. This chain joins TRBV2 and TRBJ1-1; D unresolved. The length of the CDR3 is 13 residues. Trimming pared 5 bases from V and 6 bases from J, leaving 13 bases between. Germline values: CDR1 SNHLY, CDR2 FYNNEI. The CDR3 loop reads CASSLPGNSEAFF. The DNA for the CDR3 is TGTGCCAGCAGTCTTCCGGGAAACTCTGAAGCTTTCTTT.

V gene TRBV19 combines with J gene TRBJ2-7, with D maybe TRBD2 (6 bases). The CDR3 extends over 15 amino acids. Trimming removed 3 bases at V and 2 bases at J, with 14 bases between. Germline values: CDR1 LNHDA, CDR2 SQIVND (reference sequence). The CDR3 coding sequence is TGTGCCAGTAGTATTGGGGGGAGTGGAGCCTACGAGCAGTACTTC. This encodes CASSIGGSGAYEQYF.

The chain combines TRBV9 with TRBJ2-3, with a possible D match to TRBD2 (6 bases). In germline, CDR1 is SGDLS, CDR2 YYNGEE. CDR3 length equals 15 residues. Trimming pared 0 bases from V and 6 bases from J, leaving 14 bases between. The CDR3 nucleotides read TGTGCCAGCAGCGTAGGGGGAGCGGGTACCGATACGCAGTATTTT. Protein: CASSVGGAGTDTQYF.

In DNA form, the CDR3 reads TGTGCCAGCAGTGAAGACAGGGAGATCTACGAGCAGTACTTC. Translated: CASSEDREIYEQYF. This rearrangement joins TRBV6-1 to TRBJ2-7; tentatively, D is TRBD1 (6 bases). Germline loops: CDR1 MNHNS, CDR2 SASEGT. Deletions cut 1 base from V and 3 bases from J, with 10 bases between. The CDR3 has 14 amino acids.

The CDR3 here is CASSRLISYEQYF. CDR3 DNA sequence: TGTGCCAGCAGCAGACTGATCTCCTACGAGCAGTACTTC. The chain has TRBV6-5 and TRBJ2-7; D gene ambiguous. This CDR3 is built from 13 residues. The V and J ends lost 6 bases and 0 bases respectively, with 9 bases between them. CDR1 is MNHEY, CDR2 SVGAGI, per germline.

The rearrangement links TRBV28 to TRBJ1-1, with TRBD1 as a possible D gene (5 bases). Germline V lookup: CDR1 MDHEN, CDR2 SYDVKM. Trimming cost V 4 bases and J 5 bases, with 14 bases left between them. CDR3 size: 14 residues. CDR3 nucleotide sequence: TGTGCCAGCAGTTGGACACGGGGGACGACTGAAGCTTTCTTT. Its translation: CASSWTRGTTEAFF.

The rearrangement uses TRBV5-1 and TRBJ1-2, with a tentative D call TRBD1 (6 bases). Germline CDR1 and CDR2: SGHRS and YFSETQ. The V and J ends lost 0 bases and 4 bases respectively, with 13 bases between them. The CDR3 covers 15 residues. CDR3 in amino acids: CASSLGTVLRYGYTF. DNA for the CDR3: TGCGCCAGCAGCTTGGGGACAGTCTTACGCTATGGCTACACCTTC.

This clone was counted a single time. The chain combines TRBV4-1 with TRBJ1-1; the match to TRBD1 covers 7 bases. CDR3 size: 14 residues. Germline V CDR1 and CDR2: MGHRA, YSYEKL. J was trimmed by 7 bases and V by 5 bases; bases with no gene match: 10. The CDR3 loop is CASSFITGDNEAFF. Here the CDR3 DNA reads TGCGCCAGCAGCTTCATCACAGGGGATAATGAAGCTTTCTTT.

This clone was observed a single time. The chain combines TRBV2 with TRBJ2-7; 9 bases map to TRBD1. This CDR3 has 13 residues. V lost 10 bases, J lost 3 bases, and 7 bases stayed unmatched. Germline lookup yields CDR1 SNHLY and CDR2 FYNNEI. The CDR3 sequence is CATAGTGIYEQYF. CDR3 bases: TGTGCCACTGCCGGGACAGGGATCTACGAGCAGTACTTC.

As for this clone: Other DNA sequences from this sample encode an identical CDR3 as well. V usage is TRBV19 and J usage is TRBJ1-5; TRBD1 agrees at 8 bases. The J segment lost 4 bases and the V segment lost 8 bases, leaving 1 base of the junction unmatched. The CDR3 has 12 residues. Germline V gene lookup returns CDR1 LNHDA and CDR2 SQIVND (reference sequence). The CDR3 loop reads CASRTGNQPQHF. CDR3 sequence (DNA): TGTGCCAGTCGGACAGGGAATCAGCCCCAGCATTTT.

The chain carries TRBV2 and TRBJ2-7; no clear D. Per germline, CDR1 SNHLY and CDR2 FYNNEI. The length of the CDR3 is 14 residues. The germline V and J ends were trimmed by 1 base and 6 bases, with 13 bases remaining between them. The CDR3 DNA sequence: TGTGCCAGCAGTGAAGGAAGGCCTAGGCTCGAGCAGTACTTC. It encodes CASSEGRPRLEQYF.

This clone has more than one count but fewer than ten. V and J are TRBV5-6 and TRBJ2-7; weak D call: TRBD2 (5 bases). CDR3 length: 17 residues. V lost 0 bases to trimming and J lost 2 bases, with 18 bases between them. The germline gives CDR1 SGHDT, CDR2 YYEEEE. In nucleotides, the CDR3 is TGTGCCAGCAGCTTGGTTGTTTCCGGGGTCGCTACCTACGAGCAGTACTTC. Translation: CASSLVVSGVATYEQYF.

This rearrangement joins TRBV12-3 or TRBV12-4 to TRBJ2-5; possibly TRBD2 for D (6 bases). Trimming took 10 bases from V and 5 from J, leaving 17 bases between them. The CDR3 consists of 13 residues. The CDR3 spells CAIGSLAGETQYF. The CDR3 nucleotides are TGTGCCATCGGCAGCCTCGCGGGGGAGACCCAGTACTTC.

This chain uses TRBV10-3 with TRBJ1-4; D ambiguous. CDR3 length: 16 residues. V lost 0 bases to trimming and J lost 0 bases, with 8 bases between them. Germline assignment: CDR1 ENHRY and CDR2 SYGVKD. Here the CDR3 reads CAISESRATTNEKLFF. CDR3 sequence (DNA): TGTGCCATCAGTGAGTCCCGAGCTACAACTAATGAAAAACTGTTTTTT.

This chain joins TRBV7-9 and TRBJ2-3; D might be TRBD1 (5 bases). Germline loops: CDR1 SEHNR, CDR2 FQNEAQ (reference sequence). The CDR3 totals 15 residues. The V gene lost 1 base and the J gene lost 0 bases, with 8 bases spanning the gap. CDR3 DNA: TGTGCCAGCAGCTTAGGACAGACTAGCACAGATACGCAGTATTTT. Its protein product is CASSLGQTSTDTQYF.

V gene TRBV6-6 combines with J gene TRBJ1-6, with TRBD1 as a possible D gene (5 bases). CDR3 length: 15 amino acids. The germline gives CDR1 MNHNY, CDR2 SVGAGI (reference sequence). Trimming left V 7 bases short and J 4 bases short, with 14 bases between. CDR3 sequence: CASTDRGGYNSPLHF. The CDR3 nucleotides read TGTGCCAGCACAGACCGGGGGGGGTATAATTCACCCCTCCACTTT.

As to this clone: Distinct nucleotide sequences in the sample also encode this CDR3. The rearrangement links TRBV24-1 to TRBJ1-1; 9 nucleotides line up with TRBD1. J lost 0 bases, V lost 10 bases, and 2 bases had no gene match. Germline CDR1 reads KGHDR; CDR2 reads SFDVKD. This CDR3 spans 13 amino acids. In DNA form, the CDR3 reads TGTGCCACGACAGGGGGTATGAACACTGAAGCTTTCTTT. Encoded protein: CATTGGMNTEAFF.

This sequence joins TRBV10-1 and TRBJ2-2, with TRBD2 matching 9 bases. CDR1 is WNHNN and CDR2 is SYGVQD in the germline V gene (reference sequence). The V gene end was trimmed by 7 bases and the J gene end by 4 bases; junction bases not matched to a gene: 13. The CDR3 is made up of 17 amino acids. CDR3 in DNA: TGCGCCAGCATTCTTGACCGACTAGCGGATCGCACCGGGGAGCTGTTTTTT. Translation: CASILDRLADRTGELFF.

This sequence joins TRBV25-1 and TRBJ1-4, with a weak D call TRBD1 (6 bases). The CDR3 length is 11 residues. Germline CDR1 is MGHDK and CDR2 is SYGVNS. Trimming cost V 8 bases and J 11 bases, with 12 bases left between them. CDR3 nucleotides: TGTGCCAGCGGGCCAACAGGGAAACTGTTTTTT. Protein product: CASGPTGKLFF. Combining the CDR3 with reference TRBV25-1 and TRBJ1-4 gives the whole variable domain EADIYQTPRYLVIGTGKKITLECSQTMGHDKMYWYQQDPGMELHLIHYSYGVNSTEKGDLSSESTVSRIRTEHFPLTLESARPSHTSQYLCASGPTGKLFFGSGTQLSVL.

V is TRBV11-3 and J is TRBJ2-2; TRBD2 agrees at 12 bases. V gave up 2 bases and J gave up 6 bases; unmatched junction bases: 1. CDR3 length equals 15 residues. Germline V lookup: CDR1 SGHNT, CDR2 YENEEA. CDR3: CASSLLAGGPGELFF. DNA for the CDR3: TGTGCCAGCAGCTTACTAGCGGGAGGGCCCGGGGAGCTGTTTTTT. Looking up the rest from reference TRBV11-3 and TRBJ2-2 gives the full variable domain: EAGVVQSPRYKIIEKKQPVAFWCNPISGHNTLYWYLQNLGQGPELLIRYENEEAVDDSQLPKDRFSAERLKGVDSTLKIQPAELGDSAVYLCASSLLAGGPGELFFGEGSRLTVL.

The gene calls are TRBV6-5 and TRBJ1-1; D ambiguous. Trimming left V 4 bases short and J 11 bases short, with 17 bases between. The CDR3 is 13 residues long. Germline V gene sequence: CDR1 MNHEY, CDR2 SVGAGI. The DNA for the CDR3 is TGTGCCAGCAGTTCCGAGGGTAGGCTGGGTGCTTTCTTT. Amino acids: CASSSEGRLGAFF.